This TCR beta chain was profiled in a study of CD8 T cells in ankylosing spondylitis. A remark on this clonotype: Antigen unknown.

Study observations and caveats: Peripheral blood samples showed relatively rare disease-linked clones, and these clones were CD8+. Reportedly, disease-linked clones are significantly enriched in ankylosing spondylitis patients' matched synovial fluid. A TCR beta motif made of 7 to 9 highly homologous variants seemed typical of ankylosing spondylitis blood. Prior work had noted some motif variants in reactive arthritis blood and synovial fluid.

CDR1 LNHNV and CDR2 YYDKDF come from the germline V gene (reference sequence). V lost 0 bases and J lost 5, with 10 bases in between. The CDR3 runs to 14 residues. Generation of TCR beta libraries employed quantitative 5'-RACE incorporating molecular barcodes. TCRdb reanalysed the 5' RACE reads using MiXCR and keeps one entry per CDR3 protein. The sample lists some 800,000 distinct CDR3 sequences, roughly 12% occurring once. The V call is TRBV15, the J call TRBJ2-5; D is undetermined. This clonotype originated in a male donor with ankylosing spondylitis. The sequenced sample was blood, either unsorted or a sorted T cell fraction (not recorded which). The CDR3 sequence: CATSRDGHGETQYF. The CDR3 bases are TGTGCCACCAGCAGAGATGGTCACGGGGAGACCCAGTACTTC. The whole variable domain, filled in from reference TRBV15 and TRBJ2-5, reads DAMVIQNPRYQVTQFGKPVTLSCSQTLNHNVMYWYQQKSSQAPKLLFHYYDKDFNNEADTPDNFQSRRPNTSFCFLDIRSPGLGDTAMYLCATSRDGHGETQYFGPGTRLLVL.